Each of the 27 T cell receptor beta chains below was sequenced from the same sample in a study of blood T cell repertoires in COVID-19. TCRdb's copy holds only in-frame clones and misses some; the assay was immunoSEQ multiplex PCR. The table lists 300,000 or so clones, 75% to 90% of them singletons, with over 3.5% in the top ten. Sequenced material: peripheral blood. These receptors all come from a woman in her thirties or forties with acute or convalescent COVID-19.

The genes are TRBV2 and TRBJ2-7; 10 bases are a match to TRBD2. V lost 6 bases to trimming and J lost 4 bases; unmatched junction nucleotides: 6. This CDR3 has 14 amino acids. Germline V CDR1 and CDR2: SNHLY, FYNNEI. In DNA, the CDR3 is TGTGCCAGCAGGGAAACTAGCGGGGCATACGAGCAGTACGTC. Its translation: CASRETSGAYEQYV.

This sequence joins TRBV7-2 and TRBJ1-6, with 8 bases identical to TRBD1. V trimming: 5 bases; J trimming: 9 bases; junction bases outside the gene matches: 6. CDR1 SGHTA and CDR2 FQGNSA come from the germline V gene. The CDR3 is 14 amino acids. The CDR3 spells CASSKTGEGSPLHF. The CDR3 nucleotides read TGTGCCAGCAGCAAGACAGGGGAGGGTTCACCCCTCCACTTT. Full variable domain (outside the CDR3, taken from reference TRBV7-2 and TRBJ1-6): GAGVSQSPSNKVTEKGKDVELRCDPISGHTALYWYRQSLGQGLEFLIYFQGNSAPDKSGLPSDRFSAERTGGSVSTLTIQRTQQEDSAVYLCASSKTGEGSPLHFGNGTRLTVT.

This clone was counted between two and nine times. Other DNA sequences within the sample encode an identical CDR3. V gene TRBV20-1 combines with J gene TRBJ1-2; D not resolved. Germline V gives CDR1 DFQATT, CDR2 SNEGSKA (reference sequence). The V and J ends lost 5 bases and 3 bases respectively, with 7 bases between them. This CDR3 comprises 11 residues. In DNA, the CDR3 is TGCAGTGCTCCCCAGGACTATGGCTACACCTTC. This sequence encodes CSAPQDYGYTF.

The chain couples TRBV7-8 to TRBJ2-1; weak D call: TRBD2 (6 bases). V shed 5 bases and J shed 1 base, with 12 bases lying between them. CDR1 and CDR2 from the germline V gene are SGHVS and FQNEAQ. The length of the CDR3 is 15 residues. The CDR3 DNA sequence: TGTGCCAGCAGCCCCCGACTAGATTCCTACAATGAGCAGTTCTTC. It encodes CASSPRLDSYNEQFF.

This chain uses TRBV6-5 with TRBJ1-5; no clear D gene. There are 14 residues in the CDR3. Germline loops: CDR1 MNHEY, CDR2 SVGAGI. Trimming took 2 bases from V and 2 from J, leaving 7 bases between them. For the CDR3, the DNA is TGTGCCAGCAGTTACCTCACGGGCAATCAGCCCCAGCATTTT. Translation: CASSYLTGNQPQHF.

The chain joins TRBV27 to TRBJ1-5, with 8 bases fitting TRBD1. J lost 5 bases, V lost 4 bases, and 10 bases had no gene match. Germline V gene data show CDR1 as MNHEY and CDR2 as SMNVEV (reference sequence). The CDR3 extends over 16 amino acids. The CDR3 DNA reads as TGTGCCAGCAGTTCGCTCCTACAGGGGGTCGATCAGCCCCAGCATTTT. Protein: CASSSLLQGVDQPQHF.

This clone was seen once. The CDR3 spells CASSPGGQGDSPLHF. In nucleotides, the CDR3 is TGTGCCAGCTCTCCGGGCGGACAGGGTGATTCACCCCTCCACTTT. This sequence joins TRBV18 and TRBJ1-6, with 8 bases identical to TRBD1. Germline CDR1 is KGHSH and CDR2 is LQKENI. The CDR3 is made up of 15 amino acids. Germline trimming cut 6 bases from V and 8 bases from J; bases unmatched to any gene: 9. Based on the CDR3 plus reference TRBV18 and TRBJ1-6, the full variable domain is NAGVMQNPRHLVRRRGQEARLRCSPMKGHSHVYWYRQLPEEGLKFMVYLQKENIIDESGMPKERFSAEFPKEGPSILRIQQVVRGDSAAYFCASSPGGQGDSPLHFGNGTRLTVT.

This rearrangement joins TRBV14 to TRBJ1-1; D not resolved. Trimming took 3 bases from V and 6 from J, leaving 8 bases between them. CDR1 is SGHDN and CDR2 is FVKESK in the germline V gene. This CDR3 is 12 amino acids long. The CDR3 DNA is TGTGCCAGCAGCCAGACTGAACCTGAAGCTTTCTTT. Its protein product is CASSQTEPEAFF.

J is TRBJ2-2 and V is TRBV4-1; D might be TRBD1 (5 bases). In germline, CDR1 is MGHRA, CDR2 YSYEKL. The CDR3 spans 16 residues. V was pared by 4 bases and J by 6 bases, with 18 bases between. CDR3 in amino acids: CASSPRGGPEAGELFF. The CDR3 DNA reads TGCGCCAGCAGCCCTAGGGGCGGACCTGAGGCCGGGGAGCTGTTTTTT.

The chain combines TRBV11-3 with TRBJ2-1; no clear D gene. The V gene's germline CDR1 is SGHNT and CDR2 YENEEA. The V end was cut by 4 bases, the J end by 7 bases, with 11 bases between. The CDR3 is made up of 13 amino acids. The CDR3, as DNA: TGTGCCAGCAGCTCCTCGTGGGCTAATGAGCAGTTCTTC. Amino acids: CASSSSWANEQFF.

This rearrangement joins TRBV3-1 (or the pseudogene TRBV3-2) to TRBJ2-2; 8 bases line up with TRBD2. The V gene's germline CDR1 is LGHDT and CDR2 YNNKEL (reference sequence). The CDR3 sequence is 13 residues long. J was trimmed by 7 bases and V by 3 bases; bases with no gene match: 1. CDR3 coding DNA: TGTGCCAGCAGCCACGGGAGGGGCGGGGAGCTGTTTTTT. Protein product: CASSHGRGGELFF.

The J gene is TRBJ1-1, the V gene TRBV6-5, with TRBD1 identical over 8 bases. The CDR3 consists of 14 residues. After removal of 8 bases from V and 2 bases from J, the junction contained 7 bases not matched to a gene. Germline values: CDR1 MNHEY, CDR2 SVGAGI. CDR3 bases: TGTGCCAGCCACCGACAGGGGAGAAACACTGAAGCTTTCTTT. Translating it yields CASHRQGRNTEAFF.

In this sample, this clone turned up once. The chain recombines TRBV11-2 with TRBJ1-4; 9 bases are a match to TRBD1. The CDR3 loop spans 14 amino acids. Germline CDR1 and CDR2: SGHAT and FQNNGV. V shed 4 bases and J 8 bases; nucleotides not matched to a gene: 5. CDR3 nucleotide sequence: TGTGCCAGCAGCTGGGGACAGGGTCGCGAAAAACTGTTTTTT. It yields the protein CASSWGQGREKLFF.

The J gene is TRBJ1-5, the V gene TRBV23-1; 7 bases align to TRBD1. TRBV23-1 is treated as an ORF (open reading frame) with a function not yet certain. The CDR3 runs to 16 residues. After removal of 2 bases from V and 4 bases from J, the junction contained 8 bases not matched to a gene. CDR3 nucleotide sequence: TGCGCCAGCAGTCAACGCAGGGCCAGGGGGAATCAGCCCCAGCATTTT. Translated: CASSQRRARGNQPQHF.

The CDR3 region is CASGLWKGNTDTQYF. The CDR3 DNA follows: TGTGCTAGTGGTTTGTGGAAGGGGAACACAGATACGCAGTATTTT. The chain carries TRBV12-5 and TRBJ2-3; perhaps TRBD1 as D (5 bases). The V end lost 2 bases, the J end lost 2 bases, and 11 bases lay between the germline ends. The CDR3 contains 15 residues. The V gene's germline CDR1 is LGHNT and CDR2 FRNRAP.

The chain has TRBV5-1 and TRBJ1-6, with 7 bases aligning to TRBD1. CDR3 length: 16 residues. J lost 10 bases, V lost 0 bases, and 10 bases had no gene match. Germline V gene data show CDR1 as SGHRS and CDR2 as YFSETQ. CDR3 region: CASSLELTGSGSPLHF. CDR3 nucleotides: TGCGCCAGCAGCTTGGAATTGACAGGGAGTGGCTCACCCCTCCACTTT.

This chain connects TRBV12-3 or TRBV12-4 to TRBJ1-1, with D unclear. This CDR3 is 12 amino acids long. The germline V and J ends were trimmed by 4 bases and 6 bases, with 9 bases remaining between them. For the CDR3, the DNA is TGTGCCAGCAGTTCTTTGGGCTCTGAAGCTTTCTTT. Protein: CASSSLGSEAFF.

This rearrangement joins TRBV19 to TRBJ1-1; D gene unclear. From germline, CDR1 is LNHDA and CDR2 SQIVND (reference sequence). V was trimmed by 10 bases and J by 7 bases, leaving 13 bases between them. The CDR3 has 11 residues. The CDR3 DNA reads as TGTGCCACCTCCCTGGGAGGTGAAGCTTTCTTT. Translation: CATSLGGEAFF.

The rearrangement links TRBV7-6 to TRBJ2-2; 8 nucleotides align to TRBD1. The CDR3 extends over 15 amino acids. Trimming cost V 2 bases and J 4 bases; bases outside gene matches: 3. Germline assignment: CDR1 SGHVS and CDR2 FNYEAQ. The CDR3 DNA follows: TGTGCCAGCAGCTTAAGGACAGGGCGCACCGGGGAGCTGTTTTTT. It yields the protein CASSLRTGRTGELFF.

The chain joins TRBV6-6 to TRBJ1-2, with D possibly TRBD1 on 5 matching bases. The CDR3 runs to 15 residues. Germline V gene data show CDR1 as MNHNY and CDR2 as SVGAGI (reference sequence). Trimming took 4 bases from V and 1 from J, leaving 13 bases between them. Written as DNA, the CDR3 is TGTGCCAGCAGTTCCTCGACAGCTGTTAACTATGGCTACACCTTC. Translating gives CASSSSTAVNYGYTF.

The rearrangement joins TRBV5-6 to TRBJ2-1; 9 bases match TRBD1. V dropped 4 bases and J dropped 9; count of bases not matched to a gene: 14. In germline, CDR1 is SGHDT, CDR2 YYEEEE. This CDR3 is built from 16 residues. CDR3 sequence reads: CASSVPGQGKGAEQFF. CDR3 DNA sequence: TGTGCCAGCAGCGTGCCCGGACAGGGGAAAGGAGCTGAGCAGTTCTTC.

This chain joins TRBV5-1 and TRBJ2-3, with D possibly being TRBD1 (5 bases). CDR3 size: 16 residues. The germline CDR1 and CDR2 sequences are SGHRS and YFSETQ. V shed 0 bases and J shed 0 bases, with 11 bases lying between them. The CDR3 protein is CASSLVPGSSTDTQYF. The CDR3 bases are TGCGCCAGCAGCTTGGTTCCAGGGTCCAGCACAGATACGCAGTATTTT.

This clone was seen just once. The chain employs TRBV6-5 and TRBJ2-7, with D perhaps TRBD2 (6 bases). Trimming removed 0 bases at V and 6 bases at J, with 15 bases between. Germline loops: CDR1 MNHEY, CDR2 SVGAGI. The CDR3 sequence is 15 residues long. The CDR3 bases are TGTGCCAGCAGTTACTCCGGGAGTTTAGCATGCGAGCAGTACGTC. Translation: CASSYSGSLACEQYV.

This chain links TRBV5-6 with TRBJ2-7; D may be TRBD2 (6 bases). This CDR3 spans 14 amino acids. Germline CDR1 is SGHDT and CDR2 is YYEEEE. The V gene lost 6 bases and the J gene lost 2 bases, with 15 bases spanning the gap. CDR3 in DNA: TGTGCCAGCACCCGGGGGAGGATACCCTACGAGCAGTACGTC. Protein sequence: CASTRGRIPYEQYV.

The chain combines TRBV4-2 with TRBJ2-5; 9 bases map to TRBD2. The V gene end was trimmed by 1 base and the J gene end by 4 bases; junction bases not matched to a gene: 10. The CDR3 has 17 residues. Germline loops: CDR1 LGHNA, CDR2 YNFKEQ. CDR3 sequence (DNA): TGTGCCAGCAGCCAAGCCTTGCGGGGGGGCCTTGGAGAGACCCAGTACTTC. This codes for CASSQALRGGLGETQYF.

The V gene is TRBV5-6, the J gene TRBJ1-1; no firm D call. This CDR3 region has 13 residues. Germline CDR1 and CDR2: SGHDT and YYEEEE. V lost 5 bases to trimming and J lost 1 base, with 9 bases between them. In DNA, the CDR3 is TGTGCCAGCAGTTTTACACCGAACACTGAAGCTTTCTTT. This translates into CASSFTPNTEAFF.

The chain joins TRBV3-1 (or the pseudogene TRBV3-2) to TRBJ1-4; tentatively, D is TRBD1 (6 bases). The V gene's germline CDR1 is LGHDT and CDR2 YNNKEL (reference sequence). This CDR3 spans 15 amino acids. Deletions cut 5 bases from V and 6 bases from J, with 16 bases between. The CDR3, as DNA: TGTGCCAGCAGCTCTCGGGCCAGGGGCTATGAAAAACTGTTTTTT. Amino acids: CASSSRARGYEKLFF.